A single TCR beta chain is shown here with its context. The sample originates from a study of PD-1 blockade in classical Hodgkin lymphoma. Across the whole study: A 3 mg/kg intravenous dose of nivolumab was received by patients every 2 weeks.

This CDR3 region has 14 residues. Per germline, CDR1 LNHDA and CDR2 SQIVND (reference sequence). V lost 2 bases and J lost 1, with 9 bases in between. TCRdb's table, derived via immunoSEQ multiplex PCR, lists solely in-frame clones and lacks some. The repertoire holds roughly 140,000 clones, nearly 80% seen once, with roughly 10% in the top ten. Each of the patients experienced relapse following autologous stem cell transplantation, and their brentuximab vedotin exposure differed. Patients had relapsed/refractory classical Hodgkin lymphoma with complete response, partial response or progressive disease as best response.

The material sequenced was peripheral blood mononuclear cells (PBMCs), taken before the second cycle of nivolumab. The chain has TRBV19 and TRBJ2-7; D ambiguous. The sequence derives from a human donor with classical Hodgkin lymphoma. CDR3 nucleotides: TGTGCCAGTAGTATAATGGCTCGTTCCTACGAGCAGTACTTC. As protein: CASSIMARSYEQYF.